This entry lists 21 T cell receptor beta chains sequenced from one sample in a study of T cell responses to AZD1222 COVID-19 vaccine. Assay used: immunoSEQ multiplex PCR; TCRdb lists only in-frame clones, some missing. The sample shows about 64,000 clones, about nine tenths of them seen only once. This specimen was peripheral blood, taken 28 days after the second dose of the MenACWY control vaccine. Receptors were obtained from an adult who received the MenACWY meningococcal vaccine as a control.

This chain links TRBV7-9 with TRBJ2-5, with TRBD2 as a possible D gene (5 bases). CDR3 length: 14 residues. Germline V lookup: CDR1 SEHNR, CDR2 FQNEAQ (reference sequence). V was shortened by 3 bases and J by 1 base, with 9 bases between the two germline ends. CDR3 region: CASSFLGLQETQYF. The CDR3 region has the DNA TGTGCCAGCAGCTTTCTCGGACTCCAAGAGACCCAGTACTTC.

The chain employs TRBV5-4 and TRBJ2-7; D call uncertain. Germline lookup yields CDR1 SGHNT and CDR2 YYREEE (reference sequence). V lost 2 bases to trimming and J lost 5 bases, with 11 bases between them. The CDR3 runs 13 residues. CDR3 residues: CASSFTPRDEQYF. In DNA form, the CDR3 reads TGTGCCAGCAGCTTCACCCCCCGCGACGAGCAGTACTTC.

The CDR3 coding sequence is TGCGCCAGCAGCCGTTTCGTAGCGGGAGTTAGCTACAATGAGCAGTTCTTC. Residues: CASSRFVAGVSYNEQFF. The V and J genes are TRBV5-1 and TRBJ2-1, with TRBD2 matching over 9 bases. V shed 4 bases, J shed 3 bases, and the junction held 11 bases outside the gene matches. The CDR3 totals 17 residues. The germline V gene encodes CDR1 SGHRS and CDR2 YFSETQ.

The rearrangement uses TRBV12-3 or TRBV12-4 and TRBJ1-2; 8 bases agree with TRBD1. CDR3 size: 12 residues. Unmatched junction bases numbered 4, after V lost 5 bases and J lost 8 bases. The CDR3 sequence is CASSRTGYGYTF. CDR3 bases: TGTGCCAGCAGTCGGACAGGGTACGGCTACACCTTC.

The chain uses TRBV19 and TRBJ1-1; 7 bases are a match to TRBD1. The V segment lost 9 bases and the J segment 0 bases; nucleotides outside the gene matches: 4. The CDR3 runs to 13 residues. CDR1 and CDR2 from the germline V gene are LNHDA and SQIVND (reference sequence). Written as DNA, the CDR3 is TGTGCCAGCCGGGACAGAGTGAACACTGAAGCTTTCTTT. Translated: CASRDRVNTEAFF. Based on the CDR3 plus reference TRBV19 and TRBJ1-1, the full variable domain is DGGITQSPKYLFRKEGQNVTLSCEQNLNHDAMYWYRQDPGQGLRLIYYSQIVNDFQKGDIAEGYSVSREKKESFPLTVTSAQKNPTAFYLCASRDRVNTEAFFGQGTRLTVV.

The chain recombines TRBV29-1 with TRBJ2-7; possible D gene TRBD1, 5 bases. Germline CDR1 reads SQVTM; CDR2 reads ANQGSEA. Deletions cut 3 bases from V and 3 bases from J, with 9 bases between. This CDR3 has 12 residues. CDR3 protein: CSVETRDYEQYF. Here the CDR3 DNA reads TGCAGCGTTGAGACCAGGGACTACGAGCAGTACTTC.

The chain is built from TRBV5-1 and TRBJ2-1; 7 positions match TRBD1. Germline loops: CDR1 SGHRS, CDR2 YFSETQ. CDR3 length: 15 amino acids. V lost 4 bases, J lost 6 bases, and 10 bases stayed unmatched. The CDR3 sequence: CASSRTGTEINEQFF. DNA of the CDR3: TGCGCCAGCAGCAGGACCGGGACAGAAATCAATGAGCAGTTCTTC.

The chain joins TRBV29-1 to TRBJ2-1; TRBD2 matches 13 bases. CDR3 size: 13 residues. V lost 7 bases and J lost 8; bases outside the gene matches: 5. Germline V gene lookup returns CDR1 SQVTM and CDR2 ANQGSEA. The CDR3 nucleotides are TGCAGCGCCGGACTAGCGGGAGCGTATGAGCAGTTCTTC. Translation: CSAGLAGAYEQFF.

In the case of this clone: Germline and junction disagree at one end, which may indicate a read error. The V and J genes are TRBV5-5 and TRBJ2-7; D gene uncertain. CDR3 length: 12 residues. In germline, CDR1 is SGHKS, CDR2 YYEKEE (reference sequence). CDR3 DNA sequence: TGTGCCAGCAGCTTGGGGGTTGACGGCGAGAACTTC. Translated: CASSLGVDGENF.

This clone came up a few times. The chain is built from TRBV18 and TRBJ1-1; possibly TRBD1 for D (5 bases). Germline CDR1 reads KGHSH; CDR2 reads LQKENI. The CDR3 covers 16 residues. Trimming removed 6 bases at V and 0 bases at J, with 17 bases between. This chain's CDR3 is CASSTQPGGMNTEAFF. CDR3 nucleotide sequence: TGTGCCAGCTCCACTCAACCCGGGGGAATGAACACTGAAGCTTTCTTT.

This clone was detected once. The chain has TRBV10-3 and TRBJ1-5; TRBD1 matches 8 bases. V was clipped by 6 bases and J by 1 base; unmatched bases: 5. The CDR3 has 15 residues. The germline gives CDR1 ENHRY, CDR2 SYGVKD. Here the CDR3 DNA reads TGTGCCATCAGGGGGACAGGAGACAGCAATCAGCCCCAGCATTTT. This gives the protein CAIRGTGDSNQPQHF.

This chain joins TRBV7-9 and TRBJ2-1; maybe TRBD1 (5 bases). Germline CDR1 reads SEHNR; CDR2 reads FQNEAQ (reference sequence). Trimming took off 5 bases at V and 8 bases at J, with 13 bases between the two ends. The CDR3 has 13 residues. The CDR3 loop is CASSQGEDHEQFF. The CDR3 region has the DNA TGTGCCAGCAGCCAAGGGGAAGACCATGAGCAGTTCTTC.

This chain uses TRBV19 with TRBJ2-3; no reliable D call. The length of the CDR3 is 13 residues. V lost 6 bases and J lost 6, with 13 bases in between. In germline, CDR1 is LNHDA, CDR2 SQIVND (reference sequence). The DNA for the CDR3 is TGTGCCAGTAGCTTACCTTCTGGGGATACGCAGTATTTT. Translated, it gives CASSLPSGDTQYF.

CDR3 nucleotides: TGTGCCAGCACCGTCACAGATACGCAGTATTTT. Encoded protein: CASTVTDTQYF. This rearrangement joins TRBV6-6 to TRBJ2-3, with unresolved D. CDR3 length: 11 amino acids. V was pared by 7 bases and J by 2 bases, with 4 bases between. Per the germline V gene, CDR1 is MNHNY and CDR2 is SVGAGI (reference sequence).

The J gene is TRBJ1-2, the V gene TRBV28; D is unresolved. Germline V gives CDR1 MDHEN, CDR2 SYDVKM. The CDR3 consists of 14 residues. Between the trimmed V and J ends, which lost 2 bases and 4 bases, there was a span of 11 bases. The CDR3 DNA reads TGTGCCAGCAGTTTAGGTCTCCGGGGCTATGGCTACACCTTC. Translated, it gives CASSLGLRGYGYTF.

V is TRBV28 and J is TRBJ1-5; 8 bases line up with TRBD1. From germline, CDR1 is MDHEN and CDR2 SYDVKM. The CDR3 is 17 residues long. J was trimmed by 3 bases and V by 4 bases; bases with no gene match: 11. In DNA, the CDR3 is TGTGCCAGCAGTTCATACCGGGGACAGGAATCCAATCAGCCCCAGCATTTT. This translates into CASSSYRGQESNQPQHF.

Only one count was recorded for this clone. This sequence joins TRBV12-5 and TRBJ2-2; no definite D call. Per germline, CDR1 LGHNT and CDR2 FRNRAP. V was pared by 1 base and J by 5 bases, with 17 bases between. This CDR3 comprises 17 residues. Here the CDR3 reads CASGLEPGRALTGELFF. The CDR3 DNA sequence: TGTGCTAGTGGTTTGGAACCCGGTAGGGCCCTAACCGGGGAGCTGTTTTTT.

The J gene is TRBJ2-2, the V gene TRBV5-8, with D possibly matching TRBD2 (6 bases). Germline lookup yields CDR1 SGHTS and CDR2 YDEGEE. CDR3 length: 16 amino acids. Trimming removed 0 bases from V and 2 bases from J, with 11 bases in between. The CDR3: CASSLDGGANTGELFF. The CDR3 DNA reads TGTGCCAGCAGCTTGGATGGCGGGGCCAACACCGGGGAGCTGTTTTTT.

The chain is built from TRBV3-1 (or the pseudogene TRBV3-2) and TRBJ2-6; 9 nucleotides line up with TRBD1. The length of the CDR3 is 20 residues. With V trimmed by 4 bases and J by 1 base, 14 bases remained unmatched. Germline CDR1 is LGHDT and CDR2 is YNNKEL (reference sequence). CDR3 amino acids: CASSRGDRQGVPSGANVLTF. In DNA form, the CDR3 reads TGTGCCAGCAGCCGGGGCGATCGACAGGGGGTACCATCTGGGGCCAACGTCCTGACTTTC.

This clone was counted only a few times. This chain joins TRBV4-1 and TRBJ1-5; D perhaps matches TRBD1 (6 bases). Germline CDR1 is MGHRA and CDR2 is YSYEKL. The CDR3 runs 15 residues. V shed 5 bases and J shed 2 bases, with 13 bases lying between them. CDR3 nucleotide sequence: TGCGCCAGCAGCTGGACAGTGTTTGGCAATCAGCCCCAGCATTTT. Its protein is CASSWTVFGNQPQHF.

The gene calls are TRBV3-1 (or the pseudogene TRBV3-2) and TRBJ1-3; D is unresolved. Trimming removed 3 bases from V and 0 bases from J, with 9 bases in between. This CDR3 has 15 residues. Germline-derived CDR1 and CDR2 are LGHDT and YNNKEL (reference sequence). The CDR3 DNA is TGTGCCAGCAGCCAGACCGGGAACTCTGGAAACACCATATATTTT. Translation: CASSQTGNSGNTIYF.